Presented here are 20 T cell receptor beta chains from one specimen sequenced in a study of blood T cells in healthy people across ages. For the second PCR, which ran for about 6 to 11 cycles, a sample-barcoded 5' primer and a J-beta primer mix were used. TCRdb reprocessed the 5' RACE reads via MiXCR and lists one record per CDR3 protein. The sample has some 1.5 million distinct CDR3 sequences; 28% are singletons. The sequencing sample was made of blood. The receptors originated from a woman under 40 in good health.

The J gene is TRBJ2-5, the V gene TRBV3-1; D might be TRBD2 (5 bases). The germline gives CDR1 LGHDT, CDR2 YNNKEL (reference sequence). This CDR3 is built from 15 residues. Trimming removed 0 bases from V and 11 bases from J, with 19 bases in between. The CDR3 loop is CASSQERFAGLGQYF. CDR3 sequence (DNA): TGTGCCAGCAGCCAAGAAAGGTTCGCGGGTCTTGGGCAGTACTTC.

V and J are TRBV7-2 and TRBJ2-7; TRBD1 aligns across 8 bases. The J call is uncertain, as TRBJ2-4 better fits the DNA end. CDR3 length: 14 amino acids. Germline CDR1 SGHTA, CDR2 FQGNSA. The CDR3 here is CASRSGQGDGIQYF. CDR3 nucleotide sequence: TGTGCCAGCAGGTCTGGACAGGGAGATGGCATTCAGTACTTC.

This chain links TRBV4-3 with TRBJ2-2; tentative D call: TRBD2 (6 bases). This CDR3 is built from 16 residues. CDR1 LGHNA and CDR2 YSLEER come from the germline V gene. The V and J ends lost 0 bases and 1 base respectively, with 9 bases between them. This CDR3 reads CASSQDRGGNTGELFF. In nucleotides, the CDR3 is TGCGCCAGCAGCCAAGATAGGGGAGGGAACACCGGGGAGCTGTTTTTT.

This clonotype was counted many times. The rearrangement uses TRBV5-5 and TRBJ2-5, with TRBD1 identical over 7 bases. With V trimmed by 1 base and J by 1 base, 4 bases remained unmatched. CDR1 and CDR2 from the germline V gene are SGHKS and YYEKEE (reference sequence). The CDR3 loop spans 15 amino acids. CDR3 sequence: CASSLTRDSQETQYF. CDR3 coding DNA: TGTGCCAGCAGCTTGACCCGGGACAGCCAAGAGACCCAGTACTTC.

This clonotype has ten or more counts. V usage is TRBV10-3 and J usage is TRBJ2-5; D is ambiguous. The CDR3 totals 11 residues. Trimming took off 3 bases at V and 5 bases at J, with 4 bases between the two ends. In germline, CDR1 is ENHRY, CDR2 SYGVKD. The DNA for the CDR3 is TGTGCCATCAGTGAACGGGAGACCCAGTACTTC. It is translated as CAISERETQYF.

About this clonotype: The germline gene is not matched at one end of the junction; a read error may be the cause. The chain's CDR3 is CTSSPPGAASTDTQYF. In nucleotides, the CDR3 is TGTACCAGCAGCCCTCCAGGAGCGGCTAGCACAGATACGCAGTATTTT. The chain joins TRBV7-9 to TRBJ2-3, with D tentatively TRBD2 (5 bases). The CDR3 covers 16 residues. Germline V gene sequence: CDR1 SEHNR, CDR2 FQNEAQ (reference sequence).

This sequence joins TRBV5-1 and TRBJ1-5; no firm D call. The CDR3 extends over 14 amino acids. Germline lookup yields CDR1 SGHRS and CDR2 YFSETQ. V dropped 0 bases and J dropped 5 bases, with 9 bases sitting between them. The CDR3 protein is CASSLDGGHQPQHF. Written as DNA, the CDR3 is TGCGCCAGCAGCTTGGATGGAGGGCATCAGCCCCAGCATTTT. The full variable domain, in which reference TRBV5-1 and TRBJ1-5 provide the parts outside the CDR3, is KAGVTQTPRYLIKTRGQQVTLSCSPISGHRSVSWYQQTPGQGLQFLFEYFSETQRNKGNFPGRFSGRQFSNSRSEMNVSTLELGDSALYLCASSLDGGHQPQHFGDGTRLSIL.

This chain links TRBV27 with TRBJ2-7, with D tentatively TRBD1 (6 bases). CDR1 MNHEY and CDR2 SMNVEV come from the germline V gene (reference sequence). Trimming took off 5 bases at V and 2 bases at J, with 13 bases between the two ends. The CDR3 runs to 14 residues. CDR3 bases: TGTGCCAGCAGTCAGGGGAGACTGGCCTACGAGCAGTACTTC. Amino acids: CASSQGRLAYEQYF.

The CDR3 sequence: CATMGRSLGEQYF. In DNA, the CDR3 is TGTGCCACCATGGGACGGAGTTTAGGGGAGCAGTACTTC. The chain employs TRBV10-3 and TRBJ2-7; perhaps D is TRBD1 or TRBD2 (5 bases each). Germline assignment: CDR1 ENHRY and CDR2 SYGVKD. This CDR3 contains 13 residues. Trimming shortened V by 10 bases and J by 7 bases, and 20 bases separated the two germline ends.

The genes are TRBV5-6 and TRBJ1-5; D is possibly TRBD1 (6 bases). This CDR3 region has 14 residues. V was cut by 5 bases and J by 6 bases, with 15 bases left in between. Germline V gene data show CDR1 as SGHDT and CDR2 as YYEEEE. This CDR3 reads CASSFRGVGQPQHF. The CDR3 DNA follows: TGTGCCAGCAGTTTCAGGGGAGTTGGTCAGCCCCAGCATTTT.

The chain is built from TRBV11-2 and TRBJ2-4; D could derive from TRBD1 or TRBD2 (5 bases each). The better agreement between TRBJ2-7 and the DNA end casts doubt on the J call. CDR3 length: 12 amino acids. Germline lookup yields CDR1 SGHAT and CDR2 FQNNGV. For the CDR3, the DNA is TGTGCCACCCAACGGGGCGGAGACGAGCAGTACTTC. Its protein product is CATQRGGDEQYF.

This clonotype has more than one count but fewer than ten. The V call is TRBV29-1, the J call TRBJ2-5; D is possibly TRBD2 (6 bases). Looked up from germline, CDR1 is SQVTM and CDR2 is ANQGSEA. The CDR3 totals 14 residues. Trimming stripped 4 bases from V and 4 bases from J, with 16 bases between. The CDR3 is CSVGGPGTGETQYF. The CDR3 DNA sequence: TGCAGCGTTGGTGGGCCAGGGACTGGAGAGACCCAGTACTTC. The whole variable domain, remainder taken from reference TRBV29-1 and TRBJ2-5, is SAVISQKPSRDICQRGTSLTIQCQVDSQVTMMFWYRQQPGQSLTLIATANQGSEATYESGFVIDKFPISRPNLTFSTLTVSNMSPEDSSIYLCSVGGPGTGETQYFGPGTRLLVL.

This clonotype showed up just a few times. The rearrangement joins TRBV29-1 to TRBJ1-1; D is unresolved. CDR3 size: 14 residues. V lost 6 bases and J lost 7, with 21 bases in between. CDR1 and CDR2 (germline): SQVTM, ANQGSEA. Here the CDR3 reads CSVLPGQVDHEAFF. The CDR3, as DNA: TGCAGCGTCCTCCCCGGCCAGGTGGACCATGAAGCTTTCTTT.

Ten or more counts support this clonotype. The V call is TRBV29-1, the J call TRBJ2-5; tentative D call: TRBD1 (5 bases). V shed 4 bases and J shed 4 bases, with 10 bases lying between them. Germline V lookup: CDR1 SQVTM, CDR2 ANQGSEA. The CDR3 has 12 residues. The CDR3 reads CSVGRQGETQYF. In nucleotides, the CDR3 is TGCAGCGTTGGTCGGCAGGGAGAGACCCAGTACTTC.

V gene TRBV10-3 combines with J gene TRBJ2-4; 8 bases fit TRBD2. The J call could be wrong; TRBJ2-7 is a better fit for the DNA end. There are 14 residues in the CDR3. Germline CDR1 reads ENHRY; CDR2 reads SYGVKD. Here the CDR3 reads CAISEGEAGGEQYF. For the CDR3, the DNA is TGTGCCATCAGTGAAGGCGAGGCGGGGGGCGAGCAGTACTTC.

The V gene is TRBV20-1, the J gene TRBJ2-1; 13 bases agree with TRBD2. V was pared by 0 bases and J by 7 bases, with 9 bases of the junction left unmatched. This CDR3 is 17 amino acids long. Germline V gene sequence: CDR1 DFQATT, CDR2 SNEGSKA (reference sequence). In DNA, the CDR3 is TGCAGTGCTAGAGATCCTAACTGGACTAGCGGGGGAAATGAGCAGTTCTTC. Translation: CSARDPNWTSGGNEQFF.

This clonotype was observed many times. The chain couples TRBV5-6 to TRBJ2-5; D ambiguous. CDR1 and CDR2 (germline): SGHDT, YYEEEE. With 0 bases removed from V and 2 bases from J, the gap between germline ends came to 14 bases. CDR3 length equals 16 residues. The CDR3 protein is CASSLAEVHLQETQYF. The CDR3 nucleotides read TGTGCCAGCAGCTTGGCAGAGGTCCACCTTCAAGAGACCCAGTACTTC.

The rearrangement uses TRBV6-5 and TRBJ1-1; no clear D gene. CDR1 and CDR2 (germline): MNHEY, SVGAGI. The CDR3 extends over 14 amino acids. Trimming left V 5 bases short and J 6 bases short, with 16 bases between. Written as DNA, the CDR3 is TGTGCCAGCAGTGGAACATTGGGGAGGGCTGAAGCTTTCTTT. This encodes CASSGTLGRAEAFF.

This clonotype came up a few times. The chain recombines TRBV5-1 with TRBJ2-1; 13 bases are a match to TRBD2. CDR3 length: 16 residues. Looked up from germline, CDR1 is SGHRS and CDR2 is YFSETQ. V lost 0 bases to trimming and J lost 8 bases; unmatched junction nucleotides: 5. CDR3 nucleotides: TGCGCCAGCAGCTTGGGGACTAGCGGGAGAATGTATGAGCAGTTCTTC. Residues: CASSLGTSGRMYEQFF.

V usage is TRBV11-2 and J usage is TRBJ2-3; TRBD1 matches 11 bases. The junction had 8 bases not matched to a gene; V was cut back by 5 bases and J by 4 bases. The CDR3 is 16 residues long. CDR1 SGHAT and CDR2 FQNNGV come from the germline V gene. CDR3 loop: CASSDGDRGWSDTQYF. CDR3 sequence (DNA): TGTGCCAGCAGCGACGGGGACAGGGGGTGGTCAGATACGCAGTATTTT.